This entry describes one TCR beta chain. Its antigen is unidentified. The entry originates in a study of shared clonotypes between healthy human individuals. Trimming cost V 4 bases and J 2 bases, with 15 bases left between them. The CDR3 totals 15 residues. Germline lookup yields CDR1 KGHSH and CDR2 LQKENI. Splitting of CD4+ cells produced CD45RA+ naive and CD45RA-negative memory subsets. Several immunoSEQ plates received, in even portions, the genomic DNA of each subset. Assay used: immunoSEQ multiplex PCR; TCRdb lists only in-frame clones, some missing. The table lists a few million clones, roughly 93% of them singletons. Whole-study results and caveats: Larger richness was generally estimated for naive than memory subsets.

The specimen was naive CD4+ T cells from PBMCs. Indicated subset: CD45RA+ positively selected. The chain carries TRBV18 and TRBJ2-7, with D possibly TRBD2 on 5 matching bases. This receptor was identified in a man in his late teens or twenties in good health. Some clones in this sample may be carry-over from other donors' samples. CDR3 region: CASSLSDSRTYEQYF. The CDR3 bases are TGTGCCAGCTCACTATCGGACTCCAGGACCTACGAGCAGTACTTC.